This T cell receptor (beta chain) was observed in a study of T cells in Graves' hyperthyroidism and ophthalmopathy. The source material, RNA transcripts, was used to amplify TCR beta CDR3 regions. TCR CDR3 underwent first-round RT-PCR with the HTBI primer set. TCRdb called the multiplex PCR reads again in MiXCR, with one record for every CDR3 protein. In the table there are a few hundred thousand distinct CDR3 sequences, about 43% of which are singletons. Every diagnosis used clinical symptoms, serum thyroxine and TRAb, thyroid ultrasound and orbital computed tomography. Germline-derived CDR1 and CDR2 are LNHDA and SQIVND (reference sequence). This CDR3 contains 14 residues. The ends lost 5 bases at V and 3 bases at J; junction bases unmatched: 4.

Sequencing used peripheral blood or thyroid tissue (not recorded which). The clonotype comes from an adult woman with Graves' disease, either hyperthyroidism or ophthalmopathy (not recorded which). The V and J genes are TRBV19 and TRBJ1-2; 9 bases map to TRBD1. The CDR3 bases are TGTGCCAGTAGTCGGCGGACAGGGGACTATGGCTACACCTTC. Translation: CASSRRTGDYGYTF.